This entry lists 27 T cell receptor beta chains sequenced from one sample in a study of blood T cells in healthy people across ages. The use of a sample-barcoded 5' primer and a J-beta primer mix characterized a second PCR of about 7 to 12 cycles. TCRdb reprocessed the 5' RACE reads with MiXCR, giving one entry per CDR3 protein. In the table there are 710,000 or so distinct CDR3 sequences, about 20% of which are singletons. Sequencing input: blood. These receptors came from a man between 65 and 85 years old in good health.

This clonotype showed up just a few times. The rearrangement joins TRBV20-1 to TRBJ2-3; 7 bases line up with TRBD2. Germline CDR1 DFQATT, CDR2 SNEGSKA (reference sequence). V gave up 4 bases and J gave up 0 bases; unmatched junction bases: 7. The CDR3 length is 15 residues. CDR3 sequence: CSAIPLAVSTDTQYF. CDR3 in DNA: TGCAGTGCTATCCCCCTAGCGGTCAGCACAGATACGCAGTATTTT.

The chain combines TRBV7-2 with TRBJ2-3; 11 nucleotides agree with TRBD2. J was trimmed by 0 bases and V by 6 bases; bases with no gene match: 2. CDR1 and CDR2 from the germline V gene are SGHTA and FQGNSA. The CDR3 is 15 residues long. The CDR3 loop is CASRSSGRSTDTQYF. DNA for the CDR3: TGTGCCAGCAGGTCTAGCGGGAGGAGCACAGATACGCAGTATTTT.

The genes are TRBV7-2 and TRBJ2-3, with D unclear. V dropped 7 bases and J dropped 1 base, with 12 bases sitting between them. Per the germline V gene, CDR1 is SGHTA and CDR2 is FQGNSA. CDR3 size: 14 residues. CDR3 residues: CASTNSPGTDTQYF. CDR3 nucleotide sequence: TGTGCCAGCACCAACTCCCCCGGCACAGATACGCAGTATTTT.

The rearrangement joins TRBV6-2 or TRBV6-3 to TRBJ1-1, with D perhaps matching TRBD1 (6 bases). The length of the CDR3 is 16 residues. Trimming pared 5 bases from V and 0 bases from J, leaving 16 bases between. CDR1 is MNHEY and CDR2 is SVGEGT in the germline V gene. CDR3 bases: TGTGCCAGCAGTAACCCTCTAGACAGGCTGAACACTGAAGCTTTCTTT. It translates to CASSNPLDRLNTEAFF.

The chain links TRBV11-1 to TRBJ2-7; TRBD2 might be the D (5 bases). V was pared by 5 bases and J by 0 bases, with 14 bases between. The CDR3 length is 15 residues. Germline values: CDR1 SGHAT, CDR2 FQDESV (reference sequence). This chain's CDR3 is CASSLTTGSSYEQYV. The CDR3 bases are TGTGCCAGCAGCCTAACGACTGGGAGCTCCTACGAGCAGTACGTC.

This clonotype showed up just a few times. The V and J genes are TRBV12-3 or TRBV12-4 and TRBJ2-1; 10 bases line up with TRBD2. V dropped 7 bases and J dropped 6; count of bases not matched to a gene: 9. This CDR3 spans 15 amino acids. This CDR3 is CASTYLAGACNEQFF. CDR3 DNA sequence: TGTGCCAGCACCTACCTAGCGGGAGCCTGCAATGAGCAGTTCTTC.

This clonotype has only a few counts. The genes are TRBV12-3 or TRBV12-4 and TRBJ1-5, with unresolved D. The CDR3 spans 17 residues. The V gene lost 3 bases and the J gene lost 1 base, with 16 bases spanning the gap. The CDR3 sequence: CASSFKGSHGSNQPQHF. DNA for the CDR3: TGTGCCAGCAGTTTTAAGGGCTCTCATGGGAGCAATCAGCCCCAGCATTTT.

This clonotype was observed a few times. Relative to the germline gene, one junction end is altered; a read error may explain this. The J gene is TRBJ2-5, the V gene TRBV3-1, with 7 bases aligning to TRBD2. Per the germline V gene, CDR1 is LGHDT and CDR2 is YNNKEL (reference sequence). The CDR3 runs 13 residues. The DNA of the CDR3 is TGTGCCAGCTCCCGGGAGGTGCGAGAGGCCCAGTACTTC. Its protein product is CASSREVREAQYF.

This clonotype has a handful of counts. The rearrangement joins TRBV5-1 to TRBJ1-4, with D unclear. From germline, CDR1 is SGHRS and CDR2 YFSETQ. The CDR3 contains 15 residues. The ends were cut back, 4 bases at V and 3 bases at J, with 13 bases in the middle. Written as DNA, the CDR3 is TGCGCCAGCAGCCCCGACACGGACGCTAATGAAAAACTGTTTTTT. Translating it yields CASSPDTDANEKLFF.

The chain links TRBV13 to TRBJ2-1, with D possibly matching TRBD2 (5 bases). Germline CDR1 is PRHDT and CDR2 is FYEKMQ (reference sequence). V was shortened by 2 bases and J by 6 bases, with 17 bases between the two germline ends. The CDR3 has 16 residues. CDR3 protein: CASSLRVAGSSNEQFF. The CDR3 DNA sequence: TGTGCCAGCAGCTTACGGGTCGCGGGTTCTTCCAATGAGCAGTTCTTC.

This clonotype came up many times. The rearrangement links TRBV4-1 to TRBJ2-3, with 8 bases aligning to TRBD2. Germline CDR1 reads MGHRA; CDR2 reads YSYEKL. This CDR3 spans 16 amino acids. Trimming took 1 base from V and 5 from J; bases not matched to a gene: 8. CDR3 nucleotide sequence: TGCGCCAGCAGCCAAGCTTGGTCGGGGGGGGAAGATACGCAGTATTTT. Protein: CASSQAWSGGEDTQYF.

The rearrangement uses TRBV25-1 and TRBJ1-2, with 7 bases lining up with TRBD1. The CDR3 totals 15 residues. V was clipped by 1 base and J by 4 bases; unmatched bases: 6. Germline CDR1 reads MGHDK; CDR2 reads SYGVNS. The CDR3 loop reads CASSESGTALYGYTF. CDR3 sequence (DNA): TGTGCCAGCAGTGAATCTGGGACAGCCCTCTATGGCTACACCTTC.

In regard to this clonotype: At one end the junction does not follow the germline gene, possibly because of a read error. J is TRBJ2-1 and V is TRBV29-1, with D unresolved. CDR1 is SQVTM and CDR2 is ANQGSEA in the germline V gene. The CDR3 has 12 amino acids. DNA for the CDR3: TGCAGCGGGGCAAGCTCCTACAATGAGCAGTCCTTC. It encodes CSGASSYNEQSF.

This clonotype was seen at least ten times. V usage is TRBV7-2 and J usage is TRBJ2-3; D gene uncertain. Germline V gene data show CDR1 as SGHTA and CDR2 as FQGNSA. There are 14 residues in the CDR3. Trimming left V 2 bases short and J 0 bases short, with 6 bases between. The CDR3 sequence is CASSLSPSTDTQYF. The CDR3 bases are TGTGCCAGCAGCTTATCCCCTAGCACAGATACGCAGTATTTT.

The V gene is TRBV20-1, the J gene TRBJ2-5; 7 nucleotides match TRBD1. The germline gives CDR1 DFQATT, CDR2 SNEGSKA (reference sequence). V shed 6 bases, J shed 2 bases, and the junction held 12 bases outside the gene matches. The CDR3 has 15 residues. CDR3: CSAGTGTARQETQYF. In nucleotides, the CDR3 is TGCAGTGCGGGCACGGGGACAGCGAGACAAGAGACCCAGTACTTC.

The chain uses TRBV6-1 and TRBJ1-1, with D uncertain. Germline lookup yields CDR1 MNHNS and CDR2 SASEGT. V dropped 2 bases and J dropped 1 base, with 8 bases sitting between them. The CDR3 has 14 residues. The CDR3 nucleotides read TGTGCCAGCAGTGAAAGGCGGACGAACACTGAAGCTTTCTTT. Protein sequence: CASSERRTNTEAFF.

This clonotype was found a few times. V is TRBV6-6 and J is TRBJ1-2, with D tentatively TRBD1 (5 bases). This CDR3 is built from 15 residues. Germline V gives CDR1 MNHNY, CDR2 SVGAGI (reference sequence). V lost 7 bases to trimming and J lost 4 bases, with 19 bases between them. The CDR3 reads CASTGESSGPYGYTF. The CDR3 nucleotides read TGTGCCAGCACCGGGGAGTCTTCGGGGCCCTATGGCTACACCTTC.

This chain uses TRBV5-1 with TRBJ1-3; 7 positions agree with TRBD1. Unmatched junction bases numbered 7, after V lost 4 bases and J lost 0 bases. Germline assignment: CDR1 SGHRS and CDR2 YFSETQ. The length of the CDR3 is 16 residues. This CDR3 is CASSPGDSNSGNTIYF. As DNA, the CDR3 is TGCGCCAGCAGCCCCGGGGACAGTAACTCTGGAAACACCATATATTTT.

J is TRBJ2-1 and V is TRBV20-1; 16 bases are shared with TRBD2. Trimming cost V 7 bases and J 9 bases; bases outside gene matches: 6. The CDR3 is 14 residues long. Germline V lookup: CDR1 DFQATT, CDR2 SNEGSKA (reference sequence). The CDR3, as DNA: TGCAGTGTTGGGACTAGCGGGAGGGCGAGTGAGCAGTTCTTC. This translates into CSVGTSGRASEQFF.

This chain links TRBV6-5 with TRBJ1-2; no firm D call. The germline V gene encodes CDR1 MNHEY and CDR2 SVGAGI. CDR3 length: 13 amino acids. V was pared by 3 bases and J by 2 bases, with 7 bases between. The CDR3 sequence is CASSYNGNYGYTF. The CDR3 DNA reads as TGTGCCAGCAGTTATAATGGGAACTATGGCTACACCTTC.

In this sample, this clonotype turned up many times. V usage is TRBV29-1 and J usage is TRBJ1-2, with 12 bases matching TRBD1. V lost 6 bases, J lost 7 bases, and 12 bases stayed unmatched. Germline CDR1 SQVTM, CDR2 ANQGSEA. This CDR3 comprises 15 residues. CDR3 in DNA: TGCAGCGTATCAAACCGGGACAGGGGGCATCTTGGCTACACCTTC. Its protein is CSVSNRDRGHLGYTF.

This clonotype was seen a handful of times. The CDR3 nucleotides are TGTGCCAGCAGCGCCATAGTAAACACTGAAGCTTTCTTT. Encoded protein: CASSAIVNTEAFF. J is TRBJ1-1 and V is TRBV9; D remains ambiguous. The V gene's germline CDR1 is SGDLS and CDR2 YYNGEE. CDR3 size: 13 residues. Trimming took off 3 bases at V and 2 bases at J, with 8 bases between the two ends.

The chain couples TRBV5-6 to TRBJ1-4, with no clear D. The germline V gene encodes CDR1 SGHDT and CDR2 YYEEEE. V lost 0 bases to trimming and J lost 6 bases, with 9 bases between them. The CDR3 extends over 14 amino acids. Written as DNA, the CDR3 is TGTGCCAGCAGCTTGGGAGGGCAGTATGAAAAACTGTTTTTT. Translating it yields CASSLGGQYEKLFF.

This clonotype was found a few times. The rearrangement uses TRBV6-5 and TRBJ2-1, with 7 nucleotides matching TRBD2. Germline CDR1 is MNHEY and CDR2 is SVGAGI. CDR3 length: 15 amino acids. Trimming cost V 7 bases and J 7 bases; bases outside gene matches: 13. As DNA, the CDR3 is TGTGCCAGCACTTCCCGTGGGAGGGGCGGTAATGAGCAGTTCTTC. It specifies CASTSRGRGGNEQFF.

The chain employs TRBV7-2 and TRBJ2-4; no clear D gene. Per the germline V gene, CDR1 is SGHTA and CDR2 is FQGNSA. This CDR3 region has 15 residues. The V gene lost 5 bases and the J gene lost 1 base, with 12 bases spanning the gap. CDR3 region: CASSPLEVAKNIQYF. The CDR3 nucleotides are TGTGCCAGCAGCCCGCTAGAAGTGGCCAAAAACATTCAGTACTTC. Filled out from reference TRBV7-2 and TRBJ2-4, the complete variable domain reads GAGVSQSPSNKVTEKGKDVELRCDPISGHTALYWYRQSLGQGLEFLIYFQGNSAPDKSGLPSDRFSAERTGGSVSTLTIQRTQQEDSAVYLCASSPLEVAKNIQYFGAGTRLSVL.

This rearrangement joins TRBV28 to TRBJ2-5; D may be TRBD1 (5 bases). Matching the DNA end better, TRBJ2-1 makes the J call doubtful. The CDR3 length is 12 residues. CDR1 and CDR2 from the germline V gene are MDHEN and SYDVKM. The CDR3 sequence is CATDDRNNEQFF. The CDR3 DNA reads TGTGCCACCGATGACAGAAACAATGAGCAGTTCTTC.

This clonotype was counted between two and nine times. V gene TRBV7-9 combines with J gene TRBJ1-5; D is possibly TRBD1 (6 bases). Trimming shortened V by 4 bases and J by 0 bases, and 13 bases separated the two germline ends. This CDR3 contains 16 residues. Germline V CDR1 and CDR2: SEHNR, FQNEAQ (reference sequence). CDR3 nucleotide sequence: TGTGCCAGCAGCTCGTCCCGGGACACTAGCAATCAGCCCCAGCATTTT. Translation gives CASSSSRDTSNQPQHF.